The present T cell receptor beta chain was sequenced within a study of T-cell reconstitution after alpha-beta-depleted transplantation in children. Study-wide findings and caveats: T-cell counts and diversity at one year post-transplant came mainly from newly produced T cells.

The CDR3 contains 17 residues. Germline lookup yields CDR1 MDHEN and CDR2 SYDVKM. V shed 2 bases and J shed 4 bases, with 20 bases lying between them. This clonotype showed up many times. The antigen remains undetermined. A library of TCRbeta sequences, prepared with unique molecular identifiers, was generated. TCRdb analysed the PCR reads with MiXCR anew, one entry per CDR3 protein. The repertoire holds around 300,000 distinct CDR3 sequences, with 9.5% to 13% as singletons. The sequenced sample was PBMCs, obtained before TCRalphabeta/CD19-depleted stem cell transplant. The clonotype originates from a boy in the first two years of life with acute myeloid leukemia, due to receive a stem cell transplant. The chain employs TRBV28 and TRBJ1-1; D perhaps matches TRBD1 (6 bases). The CDR3 sequence: CASSLRGLAQGSTEAFF. The DNA for the CDR3 is TGTGCCAGCAGTTTACGCGGATTAGCTCAGGGGAGCACTGAAGCTTTCTTT. Drawing the rest from reference TRBV28 and TRBJ1-1, the complete variable domain is DVKVTQSSRYLVKRTGEKVFLECVQDMDHENMFWYRQDPGLGLRLIYFSYDVKMKEKGDIPEGYSVSREKKERFSLILESASTNQTSMYLCASSLRGLAQGSTEAFFGQGTRLTVV.